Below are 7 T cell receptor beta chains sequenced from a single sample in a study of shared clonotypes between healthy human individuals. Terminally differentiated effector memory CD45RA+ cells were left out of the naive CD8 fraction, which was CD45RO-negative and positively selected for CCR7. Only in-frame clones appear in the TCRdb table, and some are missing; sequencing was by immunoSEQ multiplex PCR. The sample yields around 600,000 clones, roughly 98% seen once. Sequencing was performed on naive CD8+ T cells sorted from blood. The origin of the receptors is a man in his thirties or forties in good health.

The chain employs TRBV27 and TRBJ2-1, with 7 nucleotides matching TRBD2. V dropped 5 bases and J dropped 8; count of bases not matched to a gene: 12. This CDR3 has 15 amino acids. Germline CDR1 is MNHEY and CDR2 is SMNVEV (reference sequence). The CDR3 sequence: CASSTLRTRVDEQFF. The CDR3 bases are TGTGCCAGCAGTACCCTCCGGACTAGGGTTGATGAGCAGTTCTTC.

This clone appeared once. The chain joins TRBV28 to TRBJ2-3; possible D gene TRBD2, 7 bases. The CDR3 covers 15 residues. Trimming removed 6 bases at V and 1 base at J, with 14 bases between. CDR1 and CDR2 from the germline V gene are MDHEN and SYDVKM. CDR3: CASRTRGARTDTQYF. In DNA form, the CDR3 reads TGTGCCAGCAGGACCCGGGGGGCCCGCACAGATACGCAGTATTTT. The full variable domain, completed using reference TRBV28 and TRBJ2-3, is DVKVTQSSRYLVKRTGEKVFLECVQDMDHENMFWYRQDPGLGLRLIYFSYDVKMKEKGDIPEGYSVSREKKERFSLILESASTNQTSMYLCASRTRGARTDTQYFGPGTRLTVL.

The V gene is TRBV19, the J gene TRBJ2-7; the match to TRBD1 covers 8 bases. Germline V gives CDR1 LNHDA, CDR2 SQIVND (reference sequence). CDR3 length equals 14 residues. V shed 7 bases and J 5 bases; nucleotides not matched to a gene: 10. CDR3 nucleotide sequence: TGTGCCAGTACTAAAGACAGGGGCGGGCACGAGCAGTACTTC. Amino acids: CASTKDRGGHEQYF.

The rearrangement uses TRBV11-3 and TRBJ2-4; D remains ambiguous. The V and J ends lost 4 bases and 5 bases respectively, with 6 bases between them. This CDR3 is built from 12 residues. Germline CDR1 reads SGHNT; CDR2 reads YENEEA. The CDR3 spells CASSSQQNIQYF. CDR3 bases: TGTGCCAGCAGCTCACAACAAAACATTCAGTACTTC. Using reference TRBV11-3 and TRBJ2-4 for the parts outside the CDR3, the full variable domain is EAGVVQSPRYKIIEKKQPVAFWCNPISGHNTLYWYLQNLGQGPELLIRYENEEAVDDSQLPKDRFSAERLKGVDSTLKIQPAELGDSAVYLCASSSQQNIQYFGAGTRLSVL.

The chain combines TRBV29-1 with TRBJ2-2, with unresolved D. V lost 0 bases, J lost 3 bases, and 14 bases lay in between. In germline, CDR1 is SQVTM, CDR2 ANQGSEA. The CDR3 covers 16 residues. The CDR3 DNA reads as TGCAGCGTTGAAGATACACGGGTTGGAGACACCGGGGAGCTGTTTTTT. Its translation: CSVEDTRVGDTGELFF.

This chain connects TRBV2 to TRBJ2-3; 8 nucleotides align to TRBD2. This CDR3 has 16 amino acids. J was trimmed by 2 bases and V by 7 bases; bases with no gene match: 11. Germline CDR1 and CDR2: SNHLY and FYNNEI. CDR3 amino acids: CASMAPAGGFTDTQYF. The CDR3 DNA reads TGTGCCAGCATGGCACCCGCGGGAGGATTCACAGATACGCAGTATTTT.

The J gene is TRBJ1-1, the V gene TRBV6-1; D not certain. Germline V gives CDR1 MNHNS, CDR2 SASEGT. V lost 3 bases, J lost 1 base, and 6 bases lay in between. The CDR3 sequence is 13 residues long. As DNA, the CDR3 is TGTGCCAGCAGTGATTTAAAGAACACTGAAGCTTTCTTT. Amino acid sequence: CASSDLKNTEAFF.